What follows are 14 T cell receptor beta chains derived from one specimen sequenced in a study of blood T cell repertoires in COVID-19. Assay: immunoSEQ multiplex PCR; the TCRdb copy retains only in-frame clones and omits some. The data contain around 130,000 clones, less than 85% of them singletons. Sequenced sample: PBMCs or T cells enriched from blood (not recorded which). The receptors stem from a woman in her late teens or twenties who had been exposed to COVID-19.

The genes are TRBV28 and TRBJ1-5, with D possibly being TRBD1 (5 bases). V was trimmed by 7 bases and J by 9 bases, leaving 16 bases between them. The CDR3 is 13 amino acids. Per the germline V gene, CDR1 is MDHEN and CDR2 is SYDVKM. DNA of the CDR3: TGTGCCAGCACCATACAGGTGGAGGGGCCCCAGCATTTT. This encodes CASTIQVEGPQHF. Complete variable domain (other parts from reference TRBV28 and TRBJ1-5): DVKVTQSSRYLVKRTGEKVFLECVQDMDHENMFWYRQDPGLGLRLIYFSYDVKMKEKGDIPEGYSVSREKKERFSLILESASTNQTSMYLCASTIQVEGPQHFGDGTRLSIL.

V is TRBV19 and J is TRBJ2-3; 10 bases fit TRBD2. The CDR3 covers 16 residues. Germline CDR1 reads LNHDA; CDR2 reads SQIVND (reference sequence). V dropped 0 bases and J dropped 3; count of bases not matched to a gene: 3. CDR3 amino acids: CASSIEVLAGTDTQYF. The CDR3 DNA reads as TGTGCCAGTAGTATAGAGGTACTAGCGGGAACAGATACGCAGTATTTT.

The chain employs TRBV6-2 or TRBV6-3 and TRBJ1-2, with TRBD1 identical over 8 bases. V lost 2 bases to trimming and J lost 6 bases; unmatched junction nucleotides: 11. The CDR3 is 16 amino acids. CDR1 and CDR2 (germline): MNHEY, SVGEGT. CDR3 DNA: TGTGCCAGCAGTTACACCGCCGGCAGGGGGCTCCATGGCTACACCTTC. It encodes CASSYTAGRGLHGYTF.

The V call is TRBV4-2, the J call TRBJ2-1; no firm D call. Per the germline V gene, CDR1 is LGHNA and CDR2 is YNFKEQ. The CDR3 is 15 amino acids. V was clipped by 2 bases and J by 6 bases, with 14 bases between them. CDR3: CASSQQNDGFNEQFF. The CDR3 nucleotides read TGTGCCAGCAGCCAACAAAACGACGGGTTCAATGAGCAGTTCTTC.

The CDR3 region has the DNA TGTGCCAGCAGCGGACAGGATGGGATGACGGCCCTCCACTTT. It specifies CASSGQDGMTALHF. The chain carries TRBV9 and TRBJ1-6; maybe TRBD1 (6 bases). V was cut by 3 bases and J by 14 bases, with 18 bases left in between. Germline-derived CDR1 and CDR2 are SGDLS and YYNGEE. This CDR3 has 14 amino acids.

The gene calls are TRBV10-2 and TRBJ1-1; D call uncertain. The germline V and J ends were trimmed by 2 bases and 8 bases, with 6 bases remaining between them. The CDR3 sequence is 11 residues long. Germline CDR1 WSHSY, CDR2 SAAADI. The CDR3 region has the DNA TGCGCCAGCAGTGAGGAAGCGGAAGCTTTCTTT. Its protein is CASSEEAEAFF.

V and J are TRBV19 and TRBJ1-2; a weak D match, TRBD1 (5 bases). Looked up from germline, CDR1 is LNHDA and CDR2 is SQIVND (reference sequence). The germline V and J ends were trimmed by 5 bases and 2 bases, with 12 bases remaining between them. CDR3 size: 14 residues. The CDR3 loop reads CASSPSGGNYGYTF. CDR3 in DNA: TGTGCCAGTAGTCCTTCGGGGGGGAACTATGGCTACACCTTC.

This clone has just a few counts. The CDR3 DNA reads TGTGCCAGCAGTGAAACGGGGGTACAAGAGACCCAGTACTTC. Amino acids: CASSETGVQETQYF. This chain joins TRBV6-1 and TRBJ2-5, with D maybe TRBD2 (6 bases). From germline, CDR1 is MNHNS and CDR2 SASEGT. Trimming removed 2 bases at V and 2 bases at J, with 9 bases between. The CDR3 loop spans 14 amino acids.

V and J are TRBV28 and TRBJ1-1; D is undetermined. Germline V gives CDR1 MDHEN, CDR2 SYDVKM. The CDR3 contains 13 residues. Trimming took 8 bases from V and 3 from J, leaving 13 bases between them. The CDR3 DNA sequence: TGTGCCAGCCTCCCCCCTCCCTACACTGAAGCTTTCTTT. It yields the protein CASLPPPYTEAFF.

The V gene is TRBV6-5, the J gene TRBJ1-5; 9 nucleotides match TRBD1. Trimming cost V 5 bases and J 9 bases; bases outside gene matches: 11. Germline assignment: CDR1 MNHEY and CDR2 SVGAGI. CDR3 size: 15 residues. For the CDR3, the DNA is TGTGCCAGCAGTCCACAGGGGGCTGGTACACTGCCCCAGCATTTT. Encoded protein: CASSPQGAGTLPQHF.

The chain couples TRBV5-1 to TRBJ2-6; D possibly corresponds to TRBD2 (5 bases). The CDR3 length is 16 residues. Trimming stripped 0 bases from V and 2 bases from J, with 9 bases between. The germline gives CDR1 SGHRS, CDR2 YFSETQ. CDR3 region: CASSLAGETGANVLTF. The CDR3 DNA is TGCGCCAGCAGCTTGGCCGGGGAAACTGGGGCCAACGTCCTGACTTTC. The whole variable domain, filled in from reference TRBV5-1 and TRBJ2-6, reads KAGVTQTPRYLIKTRGQQVTLSCSPISGHRSVSWYQQTPGQGLQFLFEYFSETQRNKGNFPGRFSGRQFSNSRSEMNVSTLELGDSALYLCASSLAGETGANVLTFGAGSRLTVL.

CDR3 sequence reads: CASSHGSTNTGELFF. CDR3 DNA sequence: TGTGCCAGCAGCCACGGGAGTACGAACACCGGGGAGCTGTTTTTT. The chain is built from TRBV7-3 and TRBJ2-2, with a weak D call TRBD2 (6 bases). V lost 5 bases and J lost 0, with 10 bases in between. The length of the CDR3 is 15 residues. In germline, CDR1 is SGHTA, CDR2 FQGTGA. The full variable domain, completed using reference TRBV7-3 and TRBJ2-2, is GAGVSQTPSNKVTEKGKYVELRCDPISGHTALYWYRQSLGQGPEFLIYFQGTGAADDSGLPNDRFFAVRPEGSVSTLKIQRTERGDSAVYLCASSHGSTNTGELFFGEGSRLTVL.

V gene TRBV5-1 combines with J gene TRBJ1-3; unclear D gene. The CDR3 totals 14 residues. Trimming removed 3 bases at V and 4 bases at J, with 11 bases between. Germline V gene data show CDR1 as SGHRS and CDR2 as YFSETQ. The CDR3 nucleotides read TGCGCCAGCAGCTCTAGTGAATACGGAAACACCATATATTTT. Translating it yields CASSSSEYGNTIYF.

The CDR3 region has the DNA TGCGCCAGCAGCCAGAGGACTAGCGTCTACGAGCAGTACTTC. It codes for CASSQRTSVYEQYF. The J gene is TRBJ2-7, the V gene TRBV4-1; 9 positions agree with TRBD2. V dropped 3 bases and J dropped 3; count of bases not matched to a gene: 3. This CDR3 is built from 14 residues. Per germline, CDR1 MGHRA and CDR2 YSYEKL.